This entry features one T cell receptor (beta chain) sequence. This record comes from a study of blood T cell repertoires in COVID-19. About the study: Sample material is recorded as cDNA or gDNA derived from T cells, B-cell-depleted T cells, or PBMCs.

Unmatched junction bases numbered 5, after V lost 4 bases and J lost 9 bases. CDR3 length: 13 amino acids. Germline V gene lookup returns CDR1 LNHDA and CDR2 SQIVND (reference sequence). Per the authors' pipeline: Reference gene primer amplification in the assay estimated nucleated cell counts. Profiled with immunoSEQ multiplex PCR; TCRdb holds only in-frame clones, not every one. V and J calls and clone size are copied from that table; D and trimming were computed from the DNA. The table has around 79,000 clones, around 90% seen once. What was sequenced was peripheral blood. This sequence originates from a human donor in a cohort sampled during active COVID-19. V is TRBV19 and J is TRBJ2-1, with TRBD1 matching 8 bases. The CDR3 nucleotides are TGTGCCAGTAGTACAGGACAGGGCGGTGAGCAGTTCTTC. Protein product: CASSTGQGGEQFF.